This T cell receptor (beta chain) was identified in a study of T cell repertoires in cytomegalovirus infection. Overall study context: Recently identified HLA-C-restricted CMV epitopes were used, and well-studied HLA-B-restricted CMV epitopes were used as well. TCR beta signatures that were public indicated CMV infection and matching HLA type.

About this clonotype: What it binds is unknown.

Overall study results and limits: Within the response measured ex vivo, HLA-C-restricted CMV-specific TCR beta clonotypes were dominant.

The trim removed 4 bases at V and 5 bases at J, leaving 5 bases unmatched. Germline assignment: CDR1 MGHDK and CDR2 SYGVNS. CDR3 length: 14 residues. One entry per CDR3 protein results from TCRdb running MiXCR on the reads. Of hundreds of thousands of distinct CDR3 sequences in the sample, under 45% were seen once. Specimen: cultured PBMCs, collected from culture after CMV antigen stimulation. This TCR came from a human donor in good health (CMV status not recorded). Some clones in this sample may be carry-over from other donors' samples. V is TRBV25-1 and J is TRBJ1-5; the match to TRBD1 covers 7 bases. CDR3 sequence (DNA): TGTGCCAGCAGTGGGGGACAGTGGGATCAGCCCCAGCATTTT. Encoded protein: CASSGGQWDQPQHF.